This TCR beta chain emerged from a study of T cells in localized non-small cell lung cancer. The method was immunoSEQ multiplex PCR; TCRdb's version includes in-frame clones alone and lacks a portion of them. The table includes 90,000 or so clones, roughly 90% detected once. Germline values: CDR1 MGHDK, CDR2 SYGVNS. J gave up 1 base and V 6 bases, and 10 bases lay outside the gene matches. There are 16 residues in the CDR3. Findings and limits, study-wide: Of the tissues analyzed, uninvolved adjacent lung showed maximal T cell clonality, greater than tumor. Because sequencing included only one region (of the tumor), heterogeneity remains possible. Median approximately 50 top-100 tumor clones were shared with paired adjacent lung.

To note about this clone: Its antigen is currently unknown.

The sequencing used peripheral blood, collected before any cancer treatment. This chain connects TRBV25-1 to TRBJ2-3, with TRBD2 matching 7 bases. This receptor was obtained from a man between 40 and 75 years old with stage I squamous cell lung carcinoma. The CDR3 sequence: CASSRREGRGTDTQYF. As DNA, the CDR3 is TGTGCCAGCAGCCGACGAGAGGGGAGGGGCACAGATACGCAGTATTTT.